This TCR beta chain was captured by sequencing in a study of cytomegalovirus exposure and HLA in healthy donors. PCR involved 60 Vbeta and 13 Jbeta primers. Assay: immunoSEQ multiplex PCR; the TCRdb copy retains only in-frame clones and omits some. The sample records 100,000 to 150,000 clones, 65% to 80% being singletons. Trimming at V came to 6 bases and at J to 0 bases, leaving 5 bases not matched to a gene. The CDR3 is 14 residues long. CDR1 is MNHEY, CDR2 SMNVEV, per germline (reference sequence). V gene TRBV27 combines with J gene TRBJ2-7; 7 nucleotides line up with TRBD2. The sample comprised PBMCs. The sequence was collected from a woman aged 60-75 years in good health and CMV-seropositive. The CDR3 DNA is TGTGCCAGCAGGGCAGCGGGATCCTCCTACGAGCAGTACTTC. This encodes CASRAAGSSYEQYF.